This entry lists 31 T cell receptor beta chains sequenced from one sample in a study of cytomegalovirus exposure and HLA in healthy donors. With 60 Vbeta and 13 Jbeta primers, the PCR was carried out. Sequenced by immunoSEQ multiplex PCR; TCRdb stores in-frame clones only, minus some. The data contain roughly 180,000 clones, more than 65% of them seen just once; the ten biggest clones take up about 1.3%. Sequencing was done on a sample of PBMCs. The receptor set was obtained from a man aged 30-40 years in good health and CMV-seronegative.

The CDR3 is CASSLVQGGSYEQYF. DNA for the CDR3: TGTGCCAGCAGCTTAGTACAGGGGGGGTCCTACGAGCAGTACTTC. The J gene is TRBJ2-7, the V gene TRBV7-6; maybe TRBD1 (8 bases). Germline-derived CDR1 and CDR2 are SGHVS and FNYEAQ. V was trimmed by 1 base and J by 1 base, leaving 11 bases between them. The CDR3 covers 15 residues. Full variable domain (remainder filled in from reference TRBV7-6 and TRBJ2-7): GAGVSQSPRYKVTKRGQDVALRCDPISGHVSLYWYRQALGQGPEFLTYFNYEAQQDKSGLPNDRFSAERPEGSISTLTIQRTEQRDSAMYRCASSLVQGGSYEQYFGPGTRLTVT.

The chain combines TRBV28 with TRBJ2-7; 11 bases agree with TRBD2. J lost 7 bases, V lost 1 base, and 6 bases had no gene match. The CDR3 loop spans 15 amino acids. Germline CDR1 is MDHEN and CDR2 is SYDVKM. CDR3 DNA sequence: TGTGCCAGCAGTTTATTAACTAGCGGGAGAAGTGAGCAGTACTTC. Amino acids: CASSLLTSGRSEQYF. Together with reference TRBV28 and TRBJ2-7, the CDR3 gives the full variable domain: DVKVTQSSRYLVKRTGEKVFLECVQDMDHENMFWYRQDPGLGLRLIYFSYDVKMKEKGDIPEGYSVSREKKERFSLILESASTNQTSMYLCASSLLTSGRSEQYFGPGTRLTVT.

J is TRBJ2-2 and V is TRBV4-3; 8 bases map to TRBD1. The CDR3 sequence is 15 residues long. V lost 4 bases, J lost 9 bases, and 10 bases stayed unmatched. The germline V gene encodes CDR1 LGHNA and CDR2 YSLEER. The CDR3 sequence is CASSRGTGPKWELFF. In DNA form, the CDR3 reads TGCGCCAGCAGCCGGGGGACAGGTCCTAAGTGGGAGCTGTTTTTT.

The chain uses TRBV9 and TRBJ1-1, with unresolved D. Germline lookup yields CDR1 SGDLS and CDR2 YYNGEE. V dropped 0 bases and J dropped 4 bases, with 10 bases sitting between them. The CDR3 is 14 residues long. The CDR3 here is CASSVAMRSTEAFF. The CDR3 DNA reads as TGTGCCAGCAGCGTAGCAATGAGGTCCACTGAAGCTTTCTTT.

The CDR3 sequence: CASSPVAGLAGDTQYF. The CDR3 DNA reads TGTGCCAGCAGCCCAGTAGCAGGGTTAGCGGGAGATACGCAGTATTTT. The chain has TRBV11-2 and TRBJ2-3; 7 positions match TRBD2. The junction had 13 bases not matched to a gene; V was cut back by 5 bases and J by 5 bases. The germline gives CDR1 SGHAT, CDR2 FQNNGV. The CDR3 has 16 residues.

The DNA of the CDR3 is TGTGCCAGCTCACAAAACAGGGCTCGGTACGAGCAGTACTTC. This codes for CASSQNRARYEQYF. The chain uses TRBV18 and TRBJ2-7; tentatively, D is TRBD1 (6 bases). Trimming pared 4 bases from V and 4 bases from J, leaving 14 bases between. Germline V lookup: CDR1 KGHSH, CDR2 LQKENI. This CDR3 is built from 14 residues.

The rearrangement links TRBV7-9 to TRBJ2-7, with D possibly being TRBD2 (5 bases). Germline CDR1 SEHNR, CDR2 FQNEAQ (reference sequence). CDR3 length: 15 amino acids. Trimming pared 7 bases from V and 6 bases from J, leaving 22 bases between. The CDR3 DNA sequence: TGTGCCAGCAACCCACCTGGGCTAGCTTCGGGCGAGCAGTACTTC. Translated, it gives CASNPPGLASGEQYF. The full variable domain, completed using reference TRBV7-9 and TRBJ2-7, is DTGVSQNPRHKITKRGQNVTFRCDPISEHNRLYWYRQTLGQGPEFLTYFQNEAQLEKSRLLSDRFSAERPKGSFSTLEIQRTEQGDSAMYLCASNPPGLASGEQYFGPGTRLTVT.

V usage is TRBV7-3 and J usage is TRBJ2-2; 14 nucleotides line up with TRBD2. V was clipped by 4 bases and J by 4 bases; unmatched bases: 2. Germline V gene sequence: CDR1 SGHTA, CDR2 FQGTGA. This CDR3 region has 16 residues. CDR3 sequence (DNA): TGTGCCAGCAGCTCCGGGACTAGCGGGGGCACCGGGGAGCTGTTTTTT. It translates to CASSSGTSGGTGELFF.

The table lists this clone with a few counts. The V call is TRBV6-6, the J call TRBJ1-6, with TRBD1 identical over 7 bases. V gave up 1 base and J gave up 7 bases; unmatched junction bases: 4. CDR1 and CDR2 (germline): MNHNY, SVGAGI (reference sequence). CDR3 length: 15 residues. The CDR3 loop reads CASSYLPGQNSPLHF. The DNA for the CDR3 is TGTGCCAGCAGTTACTTGCCGGGACAGAATTCACCCCTCCACTTT.

This clone was detected a few times. The chain recombines TRBV6-5 with TRBJ2-5, with D possibly being TRBD2 (6 bases). The CDR3 sequence is 13 residues long. Germline loops: CDR1 MNHEY, CDR2 SVGAGI. Trimming shortened V by 9 bases and J by 3 bases, and 14 bases separated the two germline ends. The CDR3: CASRKAGKETQYF. CDR3 sequence (DNA): TGTGCCAGTCGAAAAGCGGGCAAAGAGACCCAGTACTTC.

The rearrangement uses TRBV18 and TRBJ2-7, with TRBD1 as a possible D gene (5 bases). CDR3 length: 13 amino acids. Germline values: CDR1 KGHSH, CDR2 LQKENI. The V and J ends lost 0 bases and 7 bases respectively, with 10 bases between them. The CDR3 bases are TGTGCCAGCTCACCACCGGGGCTTAAGGAGCAGTACTTC. This encodes CASSPPGLKEQYF.

The chain recombines TRBV13 with TRBJ1-1; D possibly corresponds to TRBD1 (6 bases). Looked up from germline, CDR1 is PRHDT and CDR2 is FYEKMQ (reference sequence). This CDR3 comprises 14 residues. Trimming left V 5 bases short and J 6 bases short, with 16 bases between. CDR3: CASSPGQRRPEAFF. The CDR3 DNA follows: TGTGCCAGCAGCCCTGGACAGAGGAGACCTGAAGCTTTCTTT.

The J gene is TRBJ1-3, the V gene TRBV28; D unresolved. Deletions cut 3 bases from V and 0 bases from J, with 6 bases between. The CDR3 is 14 amino acids. From germline, CDR1 is MDHEN and CDR2 SYDVKM. The CDR3 coding sequence is TGTGCCAGCAGTTTGGGAGTCTCTGGAAACACCATATATTTT. Amino acids: CASSLGVSGNTIYF.

J is TRBJ2-5 and V is TRBV7-2; D is perhaps TRBD2 (5 bases). This CDR3 spans 16 amino acids. V gave up 2 bases and J gave up 4 bases, with 17 bases separating them. From germline, CDR1 is SGHTA and CDR2 FQGNSA. The DNA of the CDR3 is TGTGCCAGCAGCTTATTTAGCGCGGCGACCTCAGAGACCCAGTACTTC. Encoded protein: CASSLFSAATSETQYF. Using reference TRBV7-2 and TRBJ2-5 for the parts outside the CDR3, the full variable domain is GAGVSQSPSNKVTEKGKDVELRCDPISGHTALYWYRQSLGQGLEFLIYFQGNSAPDKSGLPSDRFSAERTGGSVSTLTIQRTQQEDSAVYLCASSLFSAATSETQYFGPGTRLLVL.

The chain has TRBV19 and TRBJ1-5; 7 bases align to TRBD1. The germline V gene encodes CDR1 LNHDA and CDR2 SQIVND (reference sequence). The CDR3 totals 14 residues. Trimming took 7 bases from V and 3 from J; bases not matched to a gene: 6. In nucleotides, the CDR3 is TGTGCCAGTATAGGGACAGACCTCAATCAGCCCCAGCATTTT. Protein product: CASIGTDLNQPQHF.

The chain uses TRBV5-4 and TRBJ2-7; TRBD2 matches at 8 bases. Trimming cost V 4 bases and J 4 bases; bases outside gene matches: 7. Germline V lookup: CDR1 SGHNT, CDR2 YYREEE (reference sequence). This CDR3 is 14 amino acids long. The CDR3 bases are TGTGCCAGCAGCCAGCGGGAGAAGGAATACGAGCAGTACTTC. Its protein is CASSQREKEYEQYF.

This sequence joins TRBV28 and TRBJ2-7, with 12 bases matching TRBD1. Losses at the gene ends were 7 bases for V and 4 bases for J; bases not matched to a gene: 5. Germline values: CDR1 MDHEN, CDR2 SYDVKM. The CDR3 totals 14 residues. The DNA of the CDR3 is TGTGCCAGCACCATGGGACAGGGGGCTTACGAGCAGTACTTC. Its translation: CASTMGQGAYEQYF.

V is TRBV7-9 and J is TRBJ2-1; possible D gene TRBD2, 6 bases. Germline CDR1 reads SEHNR; CDR2 reads FQNEAQ (reference sequence). V dropped 5 bases and J dropped 5 bases, with 16 bases sitting between them. The CDR3 is 15 residues long. The CDR3 spells CASSKGEVSDNEQFF. In nucleotides, the CDR3 is TGTGCCAGCAGCAAAGGGGAGGTTTCCGACAATGAGCAGTTCTTC.

V and J are TRBV4-3 and TRBJ1-4; no reliable D call. This CDR3 has 17 residues. Germline V gene lookup returns CDR1 LGHNA and CDR2 YSLEER. V was pared by 0 bases and J by 5 bases, with 16 bases between. This CDR3 reads CASSQDLAGGGNEKLFF. CDR3 DNA sequence: TGCGCCAGCAGCCAAGATCTGGCAGGTGGAGGGAATGAAAAACTGTTTTTT.

The chain combines TRBV28 with TRBJ1-4, with a weak D call TRBD1 (6 bases). CDR1 is MDHEN, CDR2 SYDVKM, per germline. The CDR3 extends over 15 amino acids. The V gene lost 6 bases and the J gene lost 5 bases, with 16 bases spanning the gap. CDR3 bases: TGTGCCAGCAGAAACCAACAGGGCGGCAATGAAAAACTGTTTTTT. This codes for CASRNQQGGNEKLFF.

The chain is built from TRBV6-5 and TRBJ1-3, with TRBD1 identical over 7 bases. The CDR3 totals 14 residues. V was pared by 5 bases and J by 2 bases, with 3 bases of the junction left unmatched. Germline CDR1 reads MNHEY; CDR2 reads SVGAGI. The chain's CDR3 is CASSDRAAGNTIYF. For the CDR3, the DNA is TGTGCCAGCAGTGACAGGGCTGCTGGAAACACCATATATTTT.

The J gene is TRBJ1-5, the V gene TRBV5-1; a weak D match, TRBD1 (6 bases). V dropped 0 bases and J dropped 5 bases, with 12 bases sitting between them. Per germline, CDR1 SGHRS and CDR2 YFSETQ. The CDR3 runs 15 residues. The CDR3 coding sequence is TGCGCCAGCAGCTTGGGAACAGGGTTAGATCAGCCCCAGCATTTT. Translated, it gives CASSLGTGLDQPQHF.

The table lists this clone with a count of one. The J gene is TRBJ2-1, the V gene TRBV7-3; D is perhaps TRBD2 (5 bases). V gave up 2 bases and J gave up 9 bases, with 11 bases separating them. The germline V gene has CDR1 SGHTA and CDR2 FQGTGA. The CDR3 sequence is 13 residues long. CDR3 residues: CASSLGSPGEQFF. CDR3 nucleotides: TGTGCCAGCAGCTTAGGGAGTCCCGGTGAGCAGTTCTTC. The full variable domain, in which reference TRBV7-3 and TRBJ2-1 provide the parts outside the CDR3, is GAGVSQTPSNKVTEKGKYVELRCDPISGHTALYWYRQSLGQGPEFLIYFQGTGAADDSGLPNDRFFAVRPEGSVSTLKIQRTERGDSAVYLCASSLGSPGEQFFGPGTRLTVL.

The chain links TRBV30 to TRBJ2-6; D remains ambiguous. V lost 3 bases to trimming and J lost 0 bases, with 9 bases between them. Per germline, CDR1 GTSNPN and CDR2 SVGIG (reference sequence). This CDR3 has 15 residues. The CDR3 nucleotides are TGTGCCTGGAGGGTCGACTTCTCTGGGGCCAACGTCCTGACTTTC. Translation gives CAWRVDFSGANVLTF.

The CDR3 is CASSGTGDEQFF. Here the CDR3 DNA reads TGCGCCAGCAGTGGGACAGGGGACGAGCAGTTCTTC. The chain employs TRBV10-1 and TRBJ2-1; TRBD1 matches 9 bases. J was trimmed by 10 bases and V by 4 bases; bases with no gene match: 2. CDR1 is WNHNN, CDR2 SYGVQD, per germline (reference sequence). CDR3 size: 12 residues.

There are a few counts of this clone. The chain carries TRBV11-3 and TRBJ2-7; D is possibly TRBD2 (5 bases). Germline V lookup: CDR1 SGHNT, CDR2 YENEEA. CDR3 length: 15 amino acids. The ends were cut back, 0 bases at V and 1 base at J, with 10 bases in the middle. The CDR3: CASSLEADPSYEQYF. The CDR3 nucleotides read TGTGCCAGCAGCTTAGAAGCGGACCCTTCCTACGAGCAGTACTTC.

The chain carries TRBV30 and TRBJ2-2, with D maybe TRBD2 (6 bases). The CDR3 is 13 amino acids. Deletions cut 6 bases from V and 4 bases from J, with 12 bases between. Germline V gene lookup returns CDR1 GTSNPN and CDR2 SVGIG (reference sequence). CDR3 sequence reads: CACLGGFTGELFF. The CDR3 nucleotides are TGTGCCTGCCTGGGGGGTTTCACCGGGGAGCTGTTTTTT.

The chain recombines TRBV9 with TRBJ1-1; no firm D call. V lost 3 bases to trimming and J lost 1 base, with 10 bases between them. The CDR3 totals 14 residues. Germline assignment: CDR1 SGDLS and CDR2 YYNGEE. CDR3 DNA sequence: TGTGCCAGCAGCGCCAATCACGGGAACACTGAAGCTTTCTTT. Translation: CASSANHGNTEAFF.

This CDR3 reads CASTGLVYGYTF. The CDR3 DNA follows: TGTGCCAGCACCGGACTCGTGTATGGCTACACCTTC. V gene TRBV2 combines with J gene TRBJ1-2; D unclear. V lost 7 bases and J 5 bases, leaving 11 bases between the germline ends. The CDR3 runs to 12 residues. Germline CDR1 and CDR2: SNHLY and FYNNEI.

V usage is TRBV6-6 and J usage is TRBJ1-2, with D possibly matching TRBD1 (5 bases). Trimming removed 6 bases at V and 8 bases at J, with 10 bases between. Germline V gene sequence: CDR1 MNHNY, CDR2 SVGAGI (reference sequence). The CDR3 extends over 11 amino acids. CDR3 bases: TGTGCCAGCAGGGGGGAGGGCGGCTACACCTTC. Protein product: CASRGEGGYTF.

The chain is built from TRBV10-1 and TRBJ2-3; 9 positions agree with TRBD2. Trimming removed 6 bases from V and 6 bases from J; junction bases left unmatched: 10. The CDR3 length is 15 residues. CDR1 WNHNN and CDR2 SYGVQD come from the germline V gene (reference sequence). CDR3: CASSASGKPQDTQYF. The CDR3 DNA is TGCGCCAGCAGCGCTAGCGGGAAACCCCAGGATACGCAGTATTTT.